This T cell receptor (beta chain) was found in a study of blood T cell repertoires in COVID-19 (dated by TCRdb to 2018 to 2021). Describing the broader study: Samples covering the acute and convalescent phases of COVID-19 were provided by collaborators in the United States, Italy and Spain. Sample metadata almost always included a de-identified subject ID, COVID-19 status, age in years and sex. The material from the prospective study consisted of cDNA or gDNA derived from T cells, B-cell-depleted T cells, or PBMCs. The repertoires were released in a freely available public database intended as a resource for research on the immune response to SARS-CoV-2. The dataset comprised deeply sampled blood TCRbeta repertoires from subjects exposed to, actively infected with, or recovered from COVID-19. Where available, HLA class I and class II types were taken from metadata supplied by the sample provider and were not determined by assay-based typing. Samples came from the ongoing ImmuneRACE study (first 160 participants) plus 1,254 subjects from 6 global collaborators.

The immunoSEQ Assay, a bias-controlled multiplex PCR, was used to amplify TCRbeta CDR3 regions from genomic DNA. Per the original workflow: Nucleated cell counts per sample were estimated from amplification of reference gene primers within the assay. To quantify the absolute abundance of each unique TCRbeta CDR3 rearrangement, sequence reads were collapsed and filtered. For each sample, productive Simpson clonality was calculated as the square root of Simpson's diversity index over productive rearrangements. Here the immuneACCESS table is served through TCRdb, limited to in-frame sequences with V and J called. Missing clones are a known gap in these copies; in checked studies unresolved V genes cover under half, and the rest lacks a known reason. The V and J calls and clone size are taken from that table; D and trimming were inferred from the DNA. The sample yields 150,000 to 200,000 clones; roughly 80% were counted once. The ten largest clones take up around 15% of the sample.

A note on this clone: No antigen is known for it. No clone much larger than this one lies a single base away; base qualities are absent.

Overall study results and their limits: The quantity of clinical and demographic metadata differed by source and by participant and was supplied without curation.

The collaborating institutions used their own protocols to collect whole blood in K2EDTA tubes. For TCRbeta analysis, collaborators shipped samples in one of three forms: frozen whole blood, isolated PBMCs, or DNA extracted from either of those sample types. CDR1 and CDR2 (LNHDA, SQIVND) derive from the germline V gene (reference sequence). Including the terminal cysteine and phenylalanine, the CDR3 comprises 14 residues. Only CDR3 DNA is held: 42 bases, read in frame from base 1. The germline V and J ends show losses of 5 bases and 8 bases respectively, and no gene match explains 10 bases of the junction.

The chain is assembled from TRBV19 and TRBJ1-2, with 8 bases matching TRBD1. The origin of this receptor is a man in his fifties or sixties with active or convalescent COVID-19. The sample consisted of peripheral blood. CDR3 protein: CASSRRDRLNGYTF. Read as DNA, the sequence is TGTGCCAGTAGTCGCCGGGACAGGCTAAACGGCTACACCTTC.